The 3 T cell receptor beta chains presented below share a single source sample, sequenced in a study of T cell responses to AZD1222 COVID-19 vaccine. The table came from immunoSEQ multiplex PCR; TCRdb's copy has only in-frame clones and leaves some out. The sample lists some 200,000 clones; around 89% were seen once. The sequences come from peripheral blood, collected on day 0 of AZD1222 vaccination. The receptor set was obtained from an adult in good health.

The rearrangement uses TRBV6-2 or TRBV6-3 and TRBJ2-3, with D perhaps TRBD2 (6 bases). Germline CDR1 reads MNHEY; CDR2 reads SVGEGT. The CDR3 contains 14 residues. Trimming cost V 2 bases and J 1 base, with 7 bases left between them. The CDR3 reads CASSYAGRTDTQYF. The CDR3 DNA follows: TGTGCCAGCAGTTACGCGGGACGCACAGATACGCAGTATTTT.

This chain uses TRBV28 with TRBJ2-7; no definite D call. Germline V gives CDR1 MDHEN, CDR2 SYDVKM. CDR3 length equals 14 residues. Trimming took off 4 bases at V and 6 bases at J, with 16 bases between the two ends. The CDR3 DNA is TGTGCCAGCAGTTCCCCGGGCCGTTCAATCGAGCAGTACTTC. Translating gives CASSSPGRSIEQYF.

Only one count was recorded for this clone. J is TRBJ2-3 and V is TRBV6-5; 8 nucleotides match TRBD2. CDR1 is MNHEY, CDR2 SVGAGI, per germline. Trimming removed 6 bases from V and 2 bases from J; junction bases left unmatched: 7. The CDR3 has 15 amino acids. CDR3 residues: CASRSGTRITDTQYF. The CDR3 DNA reads TGTGCCAGCAGATCCGGGACTAGAATCACAGATACGCAGTATTTT.